The present entry profiles one T cell receptor beta chain with its context. This sample stems from a study of blood T cell repertoires in COVID-19. Study information: Donors in the United States, Italy and Spain gave samples during acute or convalescent COVID-19. T cells, B-cell-depleted T cells, or PBMCs supplied cDNA or gDNA.

Per the original data handling: Researchers report that nucleated cell counts were estimated from reference gene primer amplification. TCRdb's copy holds only in-frame clones and misses some; the assay was immunoSEQ multiplex PCR. The DNA was the basis for D and trimming; V, J and clone size are from that table. Of some 62,000 clones in the sample, over 75% were seen once. This CDR3 contains 18 residues. Germline V gene data show CDR1 as SGDLS and CDR2 as YYNGEE. Trimming removed 0 bases at V and 2 bases at J, with 18 bases between. The chain links TRBV9 to TRBJ1-3, with a tentative D call TRBD1 (5 bases). Sequencing input: peripheral blood. The receptor was isolated from a human donor in a cohort sampled during active COVID-19. This chain's CDR3 is CASSVALGGQRAGNTIYF. In nucleotides, the CDR3 is TGTGCCAGCAGCGTAGCCCTCGGGGGTCAGAGGGCTGGAAACACCATATATTTT. The variable domain in full, with the rest retrieved from reference TRBV9 and TRBJ1-3, is DSGVTQTPKHLITATGQRVTLRCSPRSGDLSVYWYQQSLDQGLQFLIQYYNGEERAKGNILERFSAQQFPDLHSELNLSSLELGDSALYFCASSVALGGQRAGNTIYFGEGSWLTVV.